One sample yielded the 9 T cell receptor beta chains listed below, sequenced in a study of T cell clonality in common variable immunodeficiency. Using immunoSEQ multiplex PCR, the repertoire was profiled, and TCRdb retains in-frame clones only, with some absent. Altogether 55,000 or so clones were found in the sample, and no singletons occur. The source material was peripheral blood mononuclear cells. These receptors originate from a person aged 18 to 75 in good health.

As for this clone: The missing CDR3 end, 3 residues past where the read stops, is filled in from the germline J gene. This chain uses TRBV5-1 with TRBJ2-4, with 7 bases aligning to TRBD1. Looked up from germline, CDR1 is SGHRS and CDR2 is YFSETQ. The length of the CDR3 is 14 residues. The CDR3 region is CASSLETGPYGQYF. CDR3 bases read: TGCGCCAGCAGCTTGGAGACAGGGCCCTATGGT. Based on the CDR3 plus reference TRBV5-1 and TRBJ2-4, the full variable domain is KAGVTQTPRYLIKTRGQQVTLSCSPISGHRSVSWYQQTPGQGLQFLFEYFSETQRNKGNFPGRFSGRQFSNSRSEMNVSTLELGDSALYLCASSLETGPYGQYFGAGTRLSVL.

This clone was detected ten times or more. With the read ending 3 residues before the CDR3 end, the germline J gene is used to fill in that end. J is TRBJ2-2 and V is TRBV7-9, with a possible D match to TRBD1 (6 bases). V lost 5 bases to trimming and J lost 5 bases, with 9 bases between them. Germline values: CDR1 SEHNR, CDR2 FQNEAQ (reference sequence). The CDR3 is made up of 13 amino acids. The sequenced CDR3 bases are TGTGCCAGCAGCAACAGGGTTACCGGGGAG. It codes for CASSNRVTGE. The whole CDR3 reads CASSNRVTGELFF. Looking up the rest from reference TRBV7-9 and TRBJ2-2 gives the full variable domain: DTGVSQNPRHKITKRGQNVTFRCDPISEHNRLYWYRQTLGQGPEFLTYFQNEAQLEKSRLLSDRFSAERPKGSFSTLEIQRTEQGDSAMYLCASSNRVTGELFFGEGSRLTVL.

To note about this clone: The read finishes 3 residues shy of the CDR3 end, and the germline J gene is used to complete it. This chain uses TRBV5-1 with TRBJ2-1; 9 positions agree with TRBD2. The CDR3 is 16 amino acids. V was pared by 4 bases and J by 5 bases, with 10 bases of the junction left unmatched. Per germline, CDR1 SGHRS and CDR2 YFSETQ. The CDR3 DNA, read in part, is TGCGCCAGCAGCCCTTTAGCGGGAGCCGTCGACAATGAG. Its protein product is CASSPLAGAVDNE. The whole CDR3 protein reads CASSPLAGAVDNEQFF.

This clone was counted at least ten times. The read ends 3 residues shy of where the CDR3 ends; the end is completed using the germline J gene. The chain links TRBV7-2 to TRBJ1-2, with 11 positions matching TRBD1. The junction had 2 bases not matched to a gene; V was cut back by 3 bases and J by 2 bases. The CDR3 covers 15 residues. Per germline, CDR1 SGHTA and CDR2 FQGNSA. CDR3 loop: CASSLDRGRNYGYTF. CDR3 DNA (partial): TGTGCCAGCAGCTTGGACAGGGGGCGCAACTATGGC.

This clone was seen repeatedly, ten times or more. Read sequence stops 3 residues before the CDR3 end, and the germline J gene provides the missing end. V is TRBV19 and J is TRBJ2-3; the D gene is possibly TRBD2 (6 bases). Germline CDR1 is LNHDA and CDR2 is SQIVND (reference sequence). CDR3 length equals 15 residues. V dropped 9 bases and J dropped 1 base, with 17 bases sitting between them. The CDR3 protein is CASDKGLSRTDTQYF. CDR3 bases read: TGTGCCAGCGACAAGGGACTTTCTCGCACAGATACG. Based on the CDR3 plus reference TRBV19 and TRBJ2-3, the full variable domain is DGGITQSPKYLFRKEGQNVTLSCEQNLNHDAMYWYRQDPGQGLRLIYYSQIVNDFQKGDIAEGYSVSREKKESFPLTVTSAQKNPTAFYLCASDKGLSRTDTQYFGPGTRLTVL.

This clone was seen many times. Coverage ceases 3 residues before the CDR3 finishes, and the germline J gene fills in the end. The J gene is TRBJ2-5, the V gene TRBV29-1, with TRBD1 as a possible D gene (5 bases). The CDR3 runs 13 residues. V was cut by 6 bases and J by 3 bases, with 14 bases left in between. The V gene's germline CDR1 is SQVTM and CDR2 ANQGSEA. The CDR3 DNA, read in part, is TGCAGCGTAGGGGCCTCGGGCGAAGAGACC. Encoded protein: CSVGASGEET. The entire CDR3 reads CSVGASGEETQYF.

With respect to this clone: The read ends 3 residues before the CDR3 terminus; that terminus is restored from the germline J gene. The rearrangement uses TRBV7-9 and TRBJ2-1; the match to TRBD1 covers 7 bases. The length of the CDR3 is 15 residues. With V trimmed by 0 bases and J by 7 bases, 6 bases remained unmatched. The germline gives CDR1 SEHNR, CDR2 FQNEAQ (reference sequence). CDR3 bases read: TGTGCCAGCAGCTTAGCAGGGGACAGTAGGAATGAG. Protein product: CASSLAGDSRNE. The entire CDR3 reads CASSLAGDSRNEQFF.

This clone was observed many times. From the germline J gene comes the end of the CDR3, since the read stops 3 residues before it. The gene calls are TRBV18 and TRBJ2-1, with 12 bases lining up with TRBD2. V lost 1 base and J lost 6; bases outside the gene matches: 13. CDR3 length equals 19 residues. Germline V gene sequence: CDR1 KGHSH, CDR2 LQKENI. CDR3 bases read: TGTGCCAGCTCACCACGTCTAGCGGGAGGGCTAGATCTGGGCAATGAG. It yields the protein CASSPRLAGGLDLGNE. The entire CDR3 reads CASSPRLAGGLDLGNEQFF.

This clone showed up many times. The CDR3 region is CASTPGRGRGDTQYF. The DNA read from the CDR3 is TGTGCCAGCACCCCCGGAAGGGGGAGGGGAGATACG. V and J are TRBV6-2 or TRBV6-3 and TRBJ2-3; weak D call: TRBD2 (7 bases). The sequenced fragment ends 3 residues before the CDR3 boundary, so the rest is inferred from the germline J gene. Germline V lookup: CDR1 MNHEY, CDR2 SVGEGT. V was clipped by 7 bases and J by 5 bases, with 19 bases between them. This CDR3 has 15 residues.